The clone carrying this TCR beta chain turned up a few times. This entry is derived from a study of T cells in Graves' hyperthyroidism and ophthalmopathy. The TCR beta CDR3 regions underwent amplification using RNA transcripts as the source. HTBI primers drove first-round RT-PCR of the TCR CDR3. Using its own MiXCR run on the multiplex PCR reads, TCRdb lists one record per CDR3 protein. The repertoire includes some 490,000 distinct CDR3 sequences, roughly a sixth of them detected once, and over 25% sits in the top ten. What was sequenced was blood. This clonotype was sampled from a woman aged 25 to 39 with Graves' ophthalmopathy.

Written as DNA, the CDR3 is TGTGCCTGGAGCCCCGGGCCAGATACGCAGTATTTT. Its protein product is CAWSPGPDTQYF. The chain links TRBV30 to TRBJ2-3; D is ambiguous. The CDR3 runs 12 residues. Germline V gene sequence: CDR1 GTSNPN, CDR2 SVGIG (reference sequence). The germline V and J ends were trimmed by 3 bases and 4 bases, with 8 bases remaining between them.